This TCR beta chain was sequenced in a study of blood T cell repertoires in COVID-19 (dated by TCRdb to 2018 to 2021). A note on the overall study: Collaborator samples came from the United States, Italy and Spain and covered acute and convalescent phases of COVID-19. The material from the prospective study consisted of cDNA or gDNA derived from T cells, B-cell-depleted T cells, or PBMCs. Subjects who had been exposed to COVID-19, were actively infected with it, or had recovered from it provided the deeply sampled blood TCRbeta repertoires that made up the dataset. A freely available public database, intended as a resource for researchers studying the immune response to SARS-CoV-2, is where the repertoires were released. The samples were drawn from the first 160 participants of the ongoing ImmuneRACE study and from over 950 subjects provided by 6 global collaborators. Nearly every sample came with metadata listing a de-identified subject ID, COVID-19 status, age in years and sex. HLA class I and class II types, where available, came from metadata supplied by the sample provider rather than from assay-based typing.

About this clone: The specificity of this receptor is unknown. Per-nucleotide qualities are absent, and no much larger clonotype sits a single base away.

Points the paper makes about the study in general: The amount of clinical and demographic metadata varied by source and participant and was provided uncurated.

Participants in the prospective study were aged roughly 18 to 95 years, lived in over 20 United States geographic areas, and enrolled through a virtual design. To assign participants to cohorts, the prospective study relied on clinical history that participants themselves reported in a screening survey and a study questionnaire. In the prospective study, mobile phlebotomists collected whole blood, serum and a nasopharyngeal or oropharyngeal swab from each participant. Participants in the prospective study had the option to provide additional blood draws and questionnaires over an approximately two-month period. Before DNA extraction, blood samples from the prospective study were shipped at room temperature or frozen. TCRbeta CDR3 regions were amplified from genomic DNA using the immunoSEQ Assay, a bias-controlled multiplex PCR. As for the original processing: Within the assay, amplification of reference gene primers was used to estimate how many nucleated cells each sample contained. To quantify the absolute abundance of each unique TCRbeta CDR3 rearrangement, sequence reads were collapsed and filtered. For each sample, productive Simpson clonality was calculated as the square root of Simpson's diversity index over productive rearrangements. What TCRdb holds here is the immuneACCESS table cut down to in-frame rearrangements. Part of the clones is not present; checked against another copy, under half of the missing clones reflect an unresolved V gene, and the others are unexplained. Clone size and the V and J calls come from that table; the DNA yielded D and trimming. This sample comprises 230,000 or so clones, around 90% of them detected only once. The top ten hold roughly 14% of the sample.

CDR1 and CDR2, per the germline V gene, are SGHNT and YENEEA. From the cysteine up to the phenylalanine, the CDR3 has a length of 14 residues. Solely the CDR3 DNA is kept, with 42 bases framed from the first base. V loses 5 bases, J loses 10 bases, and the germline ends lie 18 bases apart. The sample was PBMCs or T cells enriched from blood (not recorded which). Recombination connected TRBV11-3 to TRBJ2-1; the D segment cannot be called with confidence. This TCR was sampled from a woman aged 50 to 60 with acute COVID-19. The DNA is TGTGCCAGCAGCGGAGACTCTCACTATCACGAGCAGTTCTTC. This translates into CASSGDSHYHEQFF.